The next 23 T cell receptor beta chains were all read from a single sample in a study of cytomegalovirus exposure and HLA in healthy donors. The PCR ran on 60 Vbeta and 13 Jbeta primers. Method: immunoSEQ multiplex PCR; TCRdb's copy keeps in-frame clones and lacks some. The repertoire holds 130,000 or so clones, with 65% to 75% as singletons. The sequenced sample was PBMCs. Receptors originate from a man aged 35 to 55 in good health and CMV-seropositive.

This rearrangement joins TRBV5-8 to TRBJ2-5, with TRBD1 as a possible D gene (5 bases). Gene TRBJ2-7 matches the end of the DNA better, so the J call may be wrong. The CDR3 length is 14 residues. CDR1 is SGHTS, CDR2 YDEGEE, per germline. Here the CDR3 DNA reads TGTGCCAGCAGCCCGCGGACAAGCTCCTACGAGCAGTACTTC. Residues: CASSPRTSSYEQYF.

This clone was seen only once. The genes are TRBV2 and TRBJ1-3; no firm D call. The germline gives CDR1 SNHLY, CDR2 FYNNEI. The CDR3 is 16 amino acids. The V and J ends lost 6 bases and 0 bases respectively, with 15 bases between them. In nucleotides, the CDR3 is TGTGCCAGCAGCCCAACGACTTTCGGCTCTGGAAACACCATATATTTT. Residues: CASSPTTFGSGNTIYF. Supplemented by reference TRBV2 and TRBJ1-3, the full variable domain reads EPEVTQTPSHQVTQMGQEVILRCVPISNHLYFYWYRQILGQKVEFLVSFYNNEISEKSEIFDDQFSVERPDGSNFTLKIRSTKLEDSAMYFCASSPTTFGSGNTIYFGEGSWLTVV.

The V gene is TRBV7-9, the J gene TRBJ2-1; 11 bases map to TRBD2. The ends lost 7 bases at V and 3 bases at J; junction bases unmatched: 8. This CDR3 contains 16 residues. Germline values: CDR1 SEHNR, CDR2 FQNEAQ (reference sequence). DNA for the CDR3: TGTGCCAGCACCATAATCGGGACTAGCGGCTACAATGAGCAGTTCTTC. It yields the protein CASTIIGTSGYNEQFF.

The V call is TRBV6-5, the J call TRBJ1-2; TRBD1 aligns across 9 bases. V lost 0 bases, J lost 4 bases, and 6 bases stayed unmatched. In germline, CDR1 is MNHEY, CDR2 SVGAGI. CDR3 length: 16 amino acids. As DNA, the CDR3 is TGTGCCAGCAGTTACTCGGGACAGGGCCTCCTCTATGGCTACACCTTC. The encoded protein is CASSYSGQGLLYGYTF.

The V and J genes are TRBV27 and TRBJ2-5; 9 nucleotides line up with TRBD2. Germline CDR1 and CDR2: MNHEY and SMNVEV (reference sequence). Trimming at V came to 6 bases and at J to 5 bases, leaving 7 bases not matched to a gene. The CDR3 totals 14 residues. CDR3 protein: CASSPGTSLETQYF. The CDR3 nucleotides are TGTGCCAGCAGCCCCGGGACTAGCCTGGAGACCCAGTACTTC.

The chain recombines TRBV5-1 with TRBJ2-2, with 7 bases matching TRBD1. The CDR3 extends over 14 amino acids. Germline CDR1 and CDR2: SGHRS and YFSETQ. J lost 4 bases, V lost 0 bases, and 0 bases had no gene match. CDR3 loop: CASSLEGATGELFF. The CDR3 region has the DNA TGCGCCAGCAGCTTGGAGGGGGCCACCGGGGAGCTGTTTTTT.

The rearrangement joins TRBV28 to TRBJ1-2, with TRBD1 as a possible D gene (6 bases). This CDR3 has 13 amino acids. Trimming stripped 4 bases from V and 8 bases from J, with 14 bases between. Germline V lookup: CDR1 MDHEN, CDR2 SYDVKM. The CDR3 DNA follows: TGTGCCAGCAGTTCGTCCCGGGACATCGGCTACACCTTC. Translation gives CASSSSRDIGYTF.

The chain carries TRBV11-2 and TRBJ1-2, with D possibly matching TRBD1 (6 bases). Germline V gene data show CDR1 as SGHAT and CDR2 as FQNNGV. The CDR3 spans 16 residues. V shed 0 bases and J shed 7 bases, with 18 bases lying between them. The CDR3 DNA sequence: TGTGCCAGCAGCTTAGAGGGGGCGGCGGGAGCGGCTGGCTACACCTTC. This sequence encodes CASSLEGAAGAAGYTF.

In this sample, this clone turned up a few times. This rearrangement joins TRBV19 to TRBJ2-7; 7 nucleotides line up with TRBD1. The CDR3 runs to 14 residues. The J segment lost 2 bases and the V segment lost 5 bases, leaving 6 bases of the junction unmatched. Per germline, CDR1 LNHDA and CDR2 SQIVND (reference sequence). As DNA, the CDR3 is TGTGCCAGTAGTTGGACAGGCAAGGCCTACGAGCAGTACTTC. It translates to CASSWTGKAYEQYF.

The V and J genes are TRBV9 and TRBJ2-1; tentatively, D is TRBD2 (5 bases). The CDR3 contains 16 residues. V was cut by 0 bases and J by 4 bases, with 14 bases left in between. The germline CDR1 and CDR2 sequences are SGDLS and YYNGEE. CDR3 sequence: CASSVAPDSLYNEQFF. Here the CDR3 DNA reads TGTGCCAGCAGCGTAGCTCCGGACTCACTTTACAATGAGCAGTTCTTC.

The chain uses TRBV7-8 and TRBJ1-1; no definite D call. This CDR3 is built from 13 residues. CDR1 and CDR2 (germline): SGHVS, FQNEAQ. V lost 5 bases, J lost 5 bases, and 12 bases lay in between. For the CDR3, the DNA is TGTGCCAGCAGCCCTGGACTTAATACTGAAGCTTTCTTT. Translation gives CASSPGLNTEAFF.

This clone was seen only a few times. This chain connects TRBV12-5 to TRBJ2-5; a weak D match, TRBD1 (6 bases). The better agreement between TRBJ2-7 and the DNA end casts doubt on the J call. CDR1 and CDR2 (germline): LGHNT, FRNRAP. The CDR3 has 17 residues. The CDR3 nucleotides read TGTGCTAGTGGTTTGGTCGTCACGGGGCAGGGGATATACGAGCAGTACTTC. Encoded protein: CASGLVVTGQGIYEQYF.

CDR3 residues: CASSLAWTERETQYF. Written as DNA, the CDR3 is TGTGCCAGCAGCTTAGCCTGGACAGAAAGGGAGACCCAGTACTTC. The V call is TRBV13, the J call TRBJ2-5; D is possibly TRBD1 (6 bases). Germline V gene data show CDR1 as PRHDT and CDR2 as FYEKMQ (reference sequence). CDR3 length: 15 amino acids. V lost 1 base to trimming and J lost 5 bases, with 14 bases between them.

This chain links TRBV6-5 with TRBJ1-1; TRBD1 is a possible D gene (5 bases). Trimming left V 5 bases short and J 2 bases short, with 15 bases between. This CDR3 is built from 15 residues. Germline CDR1 and CDR2: MNHEY and SVGAGI. CDR3 in amino acids: CASSPSLTVNTEAFF. CDR3 bases: TGTGCCAGCAGTCCCTCCTTGACAGTCAACACTGAAGCTTTCTTT.

This sequence joins TRBV7-9 and TRBJ1-1; D not certain. The CDR3 consists of 14 residues. The V gene lost 6 bases and the J gene lost 0 bases, with 11 bases spanning the gap. Germline loops: CDR1 SEHNR, CDR2 FQNEAQ (reference sequence). DNA of the CDR3: TGTGCCAGCAGTTTCGACCTAGTGAACACTGAAGCTTTCTTT. This gives the protein CASSFDLVNTEAFF.

The chain joins TRBV5-1 to TRBJ2-1; 8 bases are shared with TRBD1. From germline, CDR1 is SGHRS and CDR2 YFSETQ. The J segment lost 0 bases and the V segment lost 4 bases, leaving 0 bases of the junction unmatched. The CDR3 is made up of 14 amino acids. The CDR3 protein is CASSGQGSYNEQFF. Written as DNA, the CDR3 is TGCGCCAGCAGCGGACAGGGCTCCTACAATGAGCAGTTCTTC.

The chain combines TRBV28 with TRBJ2-7, with D possibly matching TRBD1 (6 bases). From germline, CDR1 is MDHEN and CDR2 SYDVKM. The CDR3 is made up of 14 amino acids. V was pared by 4 bases and J by 2 bases, with 12 bases between. CDR3: CASSSGTITYEQYF. CDR3 nucleotides: TGTGCCAGCAGTTCCGGGACAATTACCTACGAGCAGTACTTC.

The rearrangement joins TRBV28 to TRBJ2-7, with D possibly being TRBD1 (6 bases). Per germline, CDR1 MDHEN and CDR2 SYDVKM. The CDR3 covers 14 residues. Trimming left V 8 bases short and J 0 bases short, with 14 bases between. CDR3: CASLEQGSSYEQYF. The DNA of the CDR3 is TGTGCCAGCTTAGAACAGGGCTCCTCCTACGAGCAGTACTTC.

In its sample, this clone was seen once. The junction differs from germline at one of its ends, possibly a read error. V gene TRBV7-9 combines with J gene TRBJ2-7; D might be TRBD1 (6 bases). The CDR3 is 13 amino acids. The V gene's germline CDR1 is SEHNR and CDR2 FQNEAQ (reference sequence). CDR3 sequence (DNA): TGTTCCAGCAGCTTCCCAGGGGTGTACGAGCAGTACTTC. It specifies CSSSFPGVYEQYF.

The chain combines TRBV2 with TRBJ1-1; D possibly corresponds to TRBD1 (6 bases). The germline gives CDR1 SNHLY, CDR2 FYNNEI. The ends were cut back, 7 bases at V and 6 bases at J, with 18 bases in the middle. The CDR3 length is 14 residues. The CDR3 protein is CASTQRGGRPEAFF. The CDR3 DNA reads TGTGCCAGCACCCAAAGGGGGGGCAGGCCTGAAGCTTTCTTT.

The J gene is TRBJ2-7, the V gene TRBV5-5, with TRBD2 as a possible D gene (6 bases). V lost 2 bases and J lost 4, with 19 bases in between. Germline V gives CDR1 SGHKS, CDR2 YYEKEE (reference sequence). The CDR3 extends over 16 amino acids. The CDR3 sequence is CASSFRWARGTYEQYF. For the CDR3, the DNA is TGTGCCAGCAGCTTCCGGTGGGCGCGGGGAACTTACGAGCAGTACTTC.

The CDR3 is CATSRDTGGMENEQFF. The CDR3 DNA reads as TGTGCCACCAGCAGGGATACAGGGGGAATGGAGAATGAGCAGTTCTTC. The rearrangement uses TRBV15 and TRBJ2-1; the match to TRBD1 covers 8 bases. Losses at the gene ends were 3 bases for V and 7 bases for J; bases not matched to a gene: 11. The CDR3 is 16 residues long. Looked up from germline, CDR1 is LNHNV and CDR2 is YYDKDF (reference sequence).

This sequence joins TRBV19 and TRBJ2-2, with 12 bases aligning to TRBD2. The CDR3 loop spans 15 amino acids. CDR1 and CDR2 from the germline V gene are LNHDA and SQIVND (reference sequence). V gave up 5 bases and J gave up 5 bases; unmatched junction bases: 3. The CDR3 sequence: CASSRLAGATGELFF. The CDR3 nucleotides are TGTGCCAGTAGTCGACTAGCGGGAGCGACCGGGGAGCTGTTTTTT. The full variable domain, its missing parts supplied by reference TRBV19 and TRBJ2-2, is DGGITQSPKYLFRKEGQNVTLSCEQNLNHDAMYWYRQDPGQGLRLIYYSQIVNDFQKGDIAEGYSVSREKKESFPLTVTSAQKNPTAFYLCASSRLAGATGELFFGEGSRLTVL.